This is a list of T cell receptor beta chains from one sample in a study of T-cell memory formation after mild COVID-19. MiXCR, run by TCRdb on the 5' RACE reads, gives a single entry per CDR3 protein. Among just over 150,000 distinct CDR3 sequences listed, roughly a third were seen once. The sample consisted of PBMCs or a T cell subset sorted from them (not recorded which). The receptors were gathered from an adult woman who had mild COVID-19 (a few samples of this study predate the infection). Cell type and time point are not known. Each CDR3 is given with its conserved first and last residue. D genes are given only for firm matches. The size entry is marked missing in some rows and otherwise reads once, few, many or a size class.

CDR3: CSPRISGSSYNEQFF
DNA: TGCAGTCCCCGAATTAGCGGTAGCTCCTACAATGAGCAGTTCTTC
V: TRBV20-1
size: .
J: TRBJ2-1
D: .

CDR3: CASSLLGQPVEKLFF
DNA: TGCGCCAGCAGCTTGCTTGGACAGCCAGTTGAAAAACTGTTTTTT
V: TRBV5-1
size: .
J: TRBJ1-4
D: .

CDR3: CASSFPTSGTYNEQFF
DNA: TGTGCCAGCAGCTTCCCGACTAGCGGCACCTACAATGAGCAGTTCTTC
V: TRBV7-2
size: few
J: TRBJ2-1
D: TRBD2

CDR3: CSVQPGGTSGSSLSYNEQFF
DNA: TGCAGCGTTCAACCCGGCGGAACTAGCGGGAGTTCCCTATCCTACAATGAGCAGTTCTTC
V: TRBV29-1
size: few
J: TRBJ2-1
D: TRBD2

CDR3: CASSQDRTGGDYGYTF
DNA: TGCGCCAGCAGCCAAGACCGGACAGGGGGCGACTATGGCTACACCTTC
V: TRBV4-1
size: .
J: TRBJ1-2
D: TRBD1

CDR3: CASSFVSGTNQPQHF
DNA: TGTGCCAGCAGTTTTGTGTCGGGGACAAATCAGCCCCAGCATTTT
V: TRBV12-3/TRBV12-4
size: many
J: TRBJ1-5
D: .

CDR3: CASTTPGASTQYF
DNA: TGTGCCAGCACCACTCCTGGGGCGAGTACGCAGTATTTT
V: TRBV6-5
size: few
J: TRBJ2-3
D: .

CDR3: CASSESNEQFF
DNA: TGTGCCAGCAGCGAGTCGAATGAGCAGTTCTTC
V: TRBV9
size: .
J: TRBJ2-1
D: .

CDR3: CASSPISQGPPDEQYF
DNA: TGTGCCAGCAGCCCGATCAGCCAGGGGCCGCCCGACGAGCAGTACTTC
V: TRBV7-9
size: .
J: TRBJ2-7
D: .

CDR3: CASSGTSGSVGEQYF
DNA: TGTGCCAGCAGCGGGACTAGCGGGAGTGTGGGCGAGCAGTACTTC
V: TRBV9
size: few
J: TRBJ2-7
D: TRBD2

CDR3: CATSSRGLERPRNTGELFF
DNA: TGTGCCACCAGCAGCCGAGGTTTGGAGAGGCCACGGAACACCGGGGAGCTGTTTTTT
V: TRBV15
size: few
J: TRBJ2-2
D: .

CDR3: CASSQKYGNTEAFF
DNA: TGTGCCAGCAGCCAAAAGTACGGGAACACTGAAGCTTTCTTT
V: TRBV3-1
size: .
J: TRBJ1-1
D: .

CDR3: CASSEGTTPDTQYF
DNA: TGTGCCAGCAGTGAAGGGACCACCCCAGATACGCAGTATTTT
V: TRBV2
size: few
J: TRBJ2-3
D: .

CDR3: CASSWGTGAEQYF
DNA: TGCGCCAGCAGCTGGGGGACAGGTGCCGAGCAGTACTTC
V: TRBV5-1
size: .
J: TRBJ2-7
D: TRBD1

CDR3: CSARTTSTDTQYF
DNA: TGCAGTGCTAGAACAACCAGCACAGATACGCAGTATTTT
V: TRBV20-1
size: .
J: TRBJ2-3
D: .

CDR3: CASKLNMNTEAFF
DNA: TGTGCCAGCAAGCTGAACATGAACACTGAAGCTTTCTTT
V: TRBV7-3
size: few
J: TRBJ1-1
D: .

CDR3: CASSLSAARTQNTEAFF
DNA: TGCGCCAGCAGCTTGTCAGCGGCACGGACACAGAACACTGAAGCTTTCTTT
V: TRBV5-1
size: .
J: TRBJ1-1
D: .

CDR3: CASSKVVRGRQYGYTF
DNA: TGTGCCAGCAGCAAAGTGGTGAGGGGGCGGCAGTATGGCTACACCTTC
V: TRBV21-1
size: .
J: TRBJ1-2
D: .

CDR3: CASSVKAQGFSGYTF
DNA: TGTGCCAGCAGCGTAAAGGCTCAGGGGTTCAGTGGCTACACCTTC
V: TRBV9
size: .
J: TRBJ1-2
D: .

CDR3: CASRTMGTGDSPLHF
DNA: TGTGCCAGCAGAACAATGGGGACAGGGGATTCACCCCTCCACTTT
V: TRBV27
size: .
J: TRBJ1-6
D: TRBD1

CDR3: CASSLKEGHIQYF
DNA: TGTGCCAGCAGTTTAAAGGAGGGACACATTCAGTACTTC
V: TRBV12-3/TRBV12-4
size: many
J: TRBJ2-4
D: .

CDR3: CASSPAYGGEQYF
DNA: TGTGCCAGCAGCCCTGCTTATGGGGGCGAGCAGTACTTC
V: TRBV11-3
size: .
J: TRBJ2-7
D: .

CDR3: CASSYGLAGDVYEQYF
DNA: TGTGCCAGCAGTTACGGGCTAGCGGGGGACGTATACGAGCAGTACTTC
V: TRBV6-5
size: few
J: TRBJ2-7
D: TRBD2

CDR3: CASSPIFDTEAFF
DNA: TGTGCCAGCTCACCCATCTTTGACACTGAAGCTTTCTTT
V: TRBV18
size: .
J: TRBJ1-1
D: .

CDR3: CASRTGASSGDTQYF
DNA: TGTGCCAGCAGGACCGGGGCCTCTTCTGGGGATACGCAGTATTTT
V: TRBV12-3/TRBV12-4
size: few
J: TRBJ2-3
D: .

CDR3: CASSSLGLFSYEQYF
DNA: TGTGCCAGCAGCTCACTTGGACTATTCTCCTACGAGCAGTACTTC
V: TRBV7-2
size: .
J: TRBJ2-7
D: .

CDR3: CASSPPGVGTQETQYF
DNA: TGTGCCAGCAGCCCCCCCGGGGTCGGAACACAAGAGACCCAGTACTTC
V: TRBV7-8
size: .
J: TRBJ2-5
D: .

CDR3: CASIGQAYEQYF
DNA: TGTGCCAGCATAGGGCAGGCCTACGAGCAGTACTTC
V: TRBV2
size: .
J: TRBJ2-7
D: .

CDR3: CAISEPPGSEPSPQHF
DNA: TGTGCCATCAGTGAACCGCCGGGGAGCGAACCCTCGCCCCAGCATTTT
V: TRBV10-3
size: .
J: TRBJ1-5
D: .

CDR3: CSASRNPRDRGSTLSSPLHF
DNA: TGCAGTGCTAGTAGGAATCCCCGGGACAGGGGTTCGACGCTCAGTTCACCCCTCCACTTT
V: TRBV20-1
size: few
J: TRBJ1-6
D: TRBD1

CDR3: CASSFTTGQGGEQYF
DNA: TGTGCCAGCAGCTTTACGACAGGCCAAGGAGGCGAGCAGTACTTC
V: TRBV7-6
size: few
J: TRBJ2-7
D: .

CDR3: CASRYSGGSGTDTQYF
DNA: TGTGCCAGCAGATACTCGGGCGGGAGTGGAACAGATACGCAGTATTTT
V: TRBV7-2
size: .
J: TRBJ2-3
D: TRBD2

CDR3: CASSSGDSLNTEAFF
DNA: TGCGCCAGCAGCTCCGGGGACAGCTTGAACACTGAAGCTTTCTTT
V: TRBV5-1
size: .
J: TRBJ1-1
D: TRBD1

CDR3: CASSYPRLAGGRGETQYF
DNA: TGTGCCAGCAGTTACCCCCGACTAGCGGGAGGTAGGGGAGAGACCCAGTACTTC
V: TRBV6-6
size: .
J: TRBJ2-5
D: TRBD2

CDR3: CASSLARGAKNNEQFF
DNA: TGTGCCAGCAGTTTAGCGCGCGGGGCGAAAAACAATGAGCAGTTCTTC
V: TRBV12-3/TRBV12-4
size: few
J: TRBJ2-1
D: .

CDR3: CASSYSGLSGETQYF
DNA: TGTGCCAGCAGTTACTCAGGGTTAAGTGGGGAGACCCAGTACTTC
V: TRBV6-5
size: .
J: TRBJ2-5
D: .

CDR3: CASSWTDSYNEQFF
DNA: TGTGCCAGCAGTTGGACAGACTCCTACAATGAGCAGTTCTTC
V: TRBV13
size: few
J: TRBJ2-1
D: .

CDR3: CASSYSRTGPGEQYF
DNA: TGTGCCAGCAGTTACAGTAGGACAGGACCGGGCGAGCAGTACTTC
V: TRBV6-2/TRBV6-3
size: .
J: TRBJ2-7
D: TRBD1

CDR3: CASSAGTSGYNEQFF
DNA: TGCGCCAGCTCCGCCGGGACTAGCGGATACAATGAGCAGTTCTTC
V: TRBV5-1
size: few
J: TRBJ2-1
D: TRBD2

CDR3: CASSHGYKWDTEAFF
DNA: TGTGCCAGCAGCCACGGGTATAAGTGGGACACTGAAGCTTTCTTT
V: TRBV14
size: once
J: TRBJ1-1
D: .

CDR3: CASSPQGRGETQYF
DNA: TGTGCCAGCAGCCCCCAGGGGAGGGGAGAGACCCAGTACTTC
V: TRBV9
size: few
J: TRBJ2-5
D: .

CDR3: CASSLSGRDTGELFF
DNA: TGCGCCAGCAGCTTATCTGGGCGTGACACCGGGGAGCTGTTTTTT
V: TRBV5-1
size: .
J: TRBJ2-2
D: .

CDR3: CASSPIGTYEQYF
DNA: TGTGCCAGCTCACCGATTGGAACCTACGAGCAGTACTTC
V: TRBV18
size: .
J: TRBJ2-7
D: .

CDR3: CASKQGLAQEQYF
DNA: TGTGCCAGCAAACAGGGTCTAGCGCAGGAGCAGTACTTC
V: TRBV6-2/TRBV6-3
size: once
J: TRBJ2-7
D: .

CDR3: CASSQEGLAGTYEQYF
DNA: TGTGCCAGCAGCCAAGAGGGGCTAGCGGGGACCTACGAGCAGTACTTC
V: TRBV4-2
size: .
J: TRBJ2-7
D: TRBD2

CDR3: CSASRDRVNTEAFF
DNA: TGCAGTGCTAGCCGGGACAGAGTGAACACTGAAGCTTTCTTT
V: TRBV20-1
size: .
J: TRBJ1-1
D: TRBD1

CDR3: CASSAGASGTDTQYF
DNA: TGTGCCAGCAGTGCAGGGGCCTCAGGCACAGATACGCAGTATTTT
V: TRBV25-1
size: few
J: TRBJ2-3
D: .

CDR3: CASSHLLAVHEQYF
DNA: TGTGCCAGCAGCCATCTCCTAGCAGTTCACGAGCAGTACTTC
V: TRBV3-1
size: .
J: TRBJ2-7
D: .

CDR3: CASSLAGYRNPQETQYF
DNA: TGCGCCAGCAGCTTGGCCGGATACAGGAACCCTCAAGAGACCCAGTACTTC
V: TRBV5-1
size: .
J: TRBJ2-5
D: .

CDR3: CASRDPGTMNTEAFF
DNA: TGTGCCAGCAGGGACCCCGGGACGATGAACACTGAAGCTTTCTTT
V: TRBV12-3/TRBV12-4
size: .
J: TRBJ1-1
D: .

CDR3: CAWSRASGDEQYF
DNA: TGTGCCTGGAGTCGGGCTAGCGGGGACGAGCAGTACTTC
V: TRBV30
size: few
J: TRBJ2-7
D: TRBD2

CDR3: CASTHSGTGSYEQYF
DNA: TGTGCCAGCACCCACTCCGGGACAGGTTCCTACGAGCAGTACTTC
V: TRBV6-5
size: .
J: TRBJ2-7
D: TRBD1

CDR3: CASSLGDRAYNEQFF
DNA: TGCGCCAGCAGCTTAGGGGACAGGGCCTACAATGAGCAGTTCTTC
V: TRBV5-1
size: .
J: TRBJ2-1
D: TRBD1

CDR3: CASSYFGRETQYF
DNA: TGTGCCAGCAGTTACTTCGGTCGGGAGACCCAGTACTTC
V: TRBV6-5
size: few
J: TRBJ2-5
D: .

CDR3: CASSQAPVGLAGDGETQYF
DNA: TGTGCCAGCAGCCAAGCCCCAGTGGGACTAGCGGGGGACGGAGAGACCCAGTACTTC
V: TRBV3-1
size: .
J: TRBJ2-5
D: TRBD2

CDR3: CASSDNWGSYEQYF
DNA: TGTGCCAGCAGCGATAATTGGGGCAGCTACGAGCAGTACTTC
V: TRBV7-2
size: once
J: TRBJ2-7
D: .

CDR3: CAWSQGWLAAQETQYF
DNA: TGTGCCTGGAGTCAAGGGTGGCTAGCGGCTCAAGAGACCCAGTACTTC
V: TRBV30
size: .
J: TRBJ2-5
D: TRBD2

CDR3: CSVDSGRATDTQYF
DNA: TGCAGCGTGGACAGCGGGAGGGCCACAGATACGCAGTATTTT
V: TRBV29-1
size: .
J: TRBJ2-3
D: TRBD2